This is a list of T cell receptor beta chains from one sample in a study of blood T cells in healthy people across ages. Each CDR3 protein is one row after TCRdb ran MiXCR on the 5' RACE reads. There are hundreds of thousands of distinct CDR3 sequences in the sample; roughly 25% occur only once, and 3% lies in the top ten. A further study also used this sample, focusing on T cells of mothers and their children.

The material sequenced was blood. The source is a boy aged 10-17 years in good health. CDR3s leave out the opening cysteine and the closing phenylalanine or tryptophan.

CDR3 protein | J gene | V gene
ASSLARQGGSYGYT | TRBJ1-2 | TRBV5-1
ASSLKVGQPYEQY | TRBJ2-7 | TRBV11-2
ASSREAGTGALGNYGYT | TRBJ1-2 | TRBV5-1
ASSPRAGGGEQY | TRBJ2-7 | TRBV5-1
ASSFPRGLGTDTQY | TRBJ2-3 | TRBV12-3/TRBV12-4
ASSFTSKDNEQF | . | TRBV11-3
SVGHGTIQETQY | TRBJ2-5 | TRBV29-1
ASRSDGYNEQF | TRBJ2-1 | TRBV12-3/TRBV12-4
AIRTVSSGNTIY | TRBJ1-3 | TRBV10-3
ASSPDRNEETQY | TRBJ2-5 | TRBV28
AISGGGAYNEQF | TRBJ2-1 | TRBV10-3
ASRLDRDQETQY | TRBJ2-5 | TRBV5-4
ASSQRRWSDGYT | TRBJ1-2 | TRBV14
SARGQGAPDTQY | TRBJ2-3 | TRBV20-1
SAGGRGKEKLF | TRBJ1-4 | TRBV20-1
ASSLQGARYEQY | TRBJ2-7 | TRBV28
ASSHRDYNSPLH | TRBJ1-6 | TRBV5-4
ASSWVTVNTEAF | TRBJ1-1 | TRBV12-3/TRBV12-4
ASMLQSSYNSPLH | TRBJ1-6 | TRBV6-5
ASGLPSAGSYEQY | TRBJ2-7 | TRBV12-5
ASSLLMGAGTGELF | TRBJ2-2 | TRBV7-3
SARTGVEETKY | TRBJ2-5 | TRBV20-1
ASSQVGRNEQY | TRBJ2-7 | TRBV14
SAKSRGEETQY | TRBJ2-5 | TRBV20-1
ASSPRRNLYGYT | TRBJ1-2 | TRBV7-6
ASSTIAGADTDTQY | TRBJ2-3 | TRBV5-5
ASSLAGSETQY | TRBJ2-5 | TRBV5-6
ASSLQGEANQPQH | TRBJ1-5 | TRBV7-2
ATSGAPGQPNSPLH | TRBJ1-6 | TRBV15
ASSQGFRGINEKLF | TRBJ1-4 | TRBV5-1
ASSLDRPTGELF | TRBJ2-2 | TRBV5-1
SAPRTGSGYT | TRBJ1-2 | TRBV20-1
ASSAYTDTQY | TRBJ2-3 | TRBV12-3/TRBV12-4
SAINRSSYNEQF | TRBJ2-1 | TRBV20-1
ASSISNVRDSEYGYT | TRBJ1-2 | TRBV19
ASSLGEGKPQH | TRBJ1-5 | TRBV7-2
SAGTAGTDTQY | TRBJ2-3 | TRBV29-1
ASSLSDTGELF | TRBJ2-2 | TRBV27
ASQGAGELF | TRBJ2-2 | TRBV2
ASRLGRQYEKLF | TRBJ1-4 | TRBV7-8